The subject of this entry is one T cell receptor (beta chain). Which antigen it targets is not known. Base qualities are not at hand, and no much larger clone is one base apart. Read against the paper, the sample's time point label means: baseline before first vaccination. Vaccinee samples came from UK trials COV001 and COV002, including a single-blind randomized controlled phase 2/3 trial of AZD1222 (ChAdOx1 nCoV-19) in healthy adults. For TCRbeta chain sequencing, PBMC samples from trial participants were taken at day 0 and at day 28 after the second dose. The sample comes from a study of T cell responses to AZD1222 COVID-19 vaccine (dated by TCRdb to 2020 to 2022). Study-wide context: Because spike-specific TCR depth and breadth did not differ between the two schedules, AZD1222 recipients who got a second dose at roughly 4 weeks were pooled with those who got a second dose at roughly 12 weeks. Trial participants were enrolled by age into 18-55, 56-69 and 70-plus year subgroups, with about 150, 28 and 57 TCR-sequenced participants respectively. TCR sequencing covered about 230 trial participants: approximately 200 given two doses of AZD1222 and 26 given two doses of MenACWY control vaccine. Overall results and qualifications from the work: A significant rise in spike-specific TCR breadth and depth was observed after two AZD1222 doses relative to day 0 and relative to MenACWY recipients. In the small 56-69-year group, the increase in depth fell short of significance, most likely because of low power. Participants were mostly white British, with more females than males. The authors suggested clonal diversity may have been underestimated. Conclusions about previously exposed vaccinees were limited because only five to seven AZD1222 recipients were SARS-CoV-2 seropositive at baseline. Because no samples from the day 14 peak response were available, repertoires could be characterized only after the peak T cell response. Reportedly, almost half of the unique spike-specific TCRs recognized epitopes lying outside the regions that are mutated in the B.1.351 and B.1.1.7 variants. Vaccine-associated CD4 TCRs spanned the whole spike protein, with dominant responses in regions 160-218 and 743-854.

The CDR3 regions of human TCRbeta chains were analyzed by immunosequencing. The study's processing was this. TCRs in the repertoires were matched against a reference library of SARS-CoV-2-specific TCRs that had been generated with the MIRA antigen-specificity platform. Breadth was defined as the fraction of unique TCRs that were SARS-CoV-2-associated. Depth was defined as the fraction of total T cells that were SARS-CoV-2-associated. Each spike-specific TCR was assigned to its reactive spike region and to a CD4 or CD8 class using the MIRA data. Log10-transformed breadth and depth values were compared by one-way ANOVA with Sidak's multiple comparisons tests. Entries here come from immuneACCESS through TCRdb and include only in-frame sequences with V and J called. Some clones fail to appear in such tables; in the studies checked, an unresolved V gene covers under half of the shortfall, and the cause of the remainder is unknown. D and trimming were read from the DNA, whereas the V and J calls and clone size are those reported in that table. Within this sample are some 96,000 clones, with around nine tenths of them counted one time only. Jointly, the top ten make up around a sixth of the sample.

The germline ends are 8 bases apart after V is trimmed by 6 bases and J by 2 bases. Its CDR3 holds 12 amino acids, cysteine through phenylalanine. Just CDR3 DNA is preserved here, 36 bases in frame from base 1. Sequences GTSNPN (CDR1) and SVGIG (CDR2) are obtained from the germline V gene (reference sequence). The clonotype comes from an adult in good health. The specimen comprised peripheral blood, sampled on day 0 of AZD1222 vaccination. The sequence joins TRBV30 to TRBJ1-3; there is no confident call for the D gene. DNA sequence: TGTGCCTGCTCGGTCACTGGAAACACCATATATTTT. Its product reads: CACSVTGNTIYF.